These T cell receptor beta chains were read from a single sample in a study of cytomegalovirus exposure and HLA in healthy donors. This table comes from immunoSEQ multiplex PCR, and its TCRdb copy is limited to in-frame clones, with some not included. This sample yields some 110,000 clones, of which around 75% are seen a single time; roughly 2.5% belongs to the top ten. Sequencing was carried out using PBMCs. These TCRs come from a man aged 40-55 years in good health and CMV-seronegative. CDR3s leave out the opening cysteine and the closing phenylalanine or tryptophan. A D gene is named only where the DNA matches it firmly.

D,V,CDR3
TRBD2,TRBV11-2,ASSLRTSGQETQY
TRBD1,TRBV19,ASSIRGRNYGYT
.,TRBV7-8,ASRLGTSYYQPQH
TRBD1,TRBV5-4,ASSLDRWTGNYGYT
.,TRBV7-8,ASSSSRASLAEAF
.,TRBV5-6,ASSPGWGQDTQY
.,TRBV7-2,ASSWGVGEQY
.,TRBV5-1,ASSLNNNNEQF
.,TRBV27,ASNPLGSSNQPQH
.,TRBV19,ASSSQHGVLSGANVLT
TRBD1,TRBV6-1,ASRQGANTEAF
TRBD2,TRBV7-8,ASSSRLGGGRETQY
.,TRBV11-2,ASSLDPWDSRGNEQY
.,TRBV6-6,ASSSVRQGNTIY
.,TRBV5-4,ASSFDGDTQY
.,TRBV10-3,AISEGHSNTEAF
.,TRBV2,ASRHNSGQAISYNEQF
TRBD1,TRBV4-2,ASSPTGSGINQPQH
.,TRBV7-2,APFTCEGSNQPQH
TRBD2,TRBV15,ATSRASTGGPTGDTQY
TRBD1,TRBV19,ASSKQYRDRVNTEAF
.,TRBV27,ASSLFSMNTEAF
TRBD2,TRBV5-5,ASSLPTSTSTDTQY
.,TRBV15,ATSRGGGNEKLF
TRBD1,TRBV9,ASSGGGQGGTEAF
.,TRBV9,ASSVGFGGDQPQH
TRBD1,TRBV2,ASSDATGGGSGANVLT
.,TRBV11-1,ASSFSQRFRTQY
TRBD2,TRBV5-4,ASSSGLAGGVYNEQF
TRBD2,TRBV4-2,ASSQASGGATDTQY
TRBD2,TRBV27,ASSPSGASYEQY
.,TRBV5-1,ASSLTGGEWEKLF
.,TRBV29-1,SVESQPNTEAF
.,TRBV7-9,ASSLRTRPNNEQF
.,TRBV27,ASSPVGEGAGNTIY